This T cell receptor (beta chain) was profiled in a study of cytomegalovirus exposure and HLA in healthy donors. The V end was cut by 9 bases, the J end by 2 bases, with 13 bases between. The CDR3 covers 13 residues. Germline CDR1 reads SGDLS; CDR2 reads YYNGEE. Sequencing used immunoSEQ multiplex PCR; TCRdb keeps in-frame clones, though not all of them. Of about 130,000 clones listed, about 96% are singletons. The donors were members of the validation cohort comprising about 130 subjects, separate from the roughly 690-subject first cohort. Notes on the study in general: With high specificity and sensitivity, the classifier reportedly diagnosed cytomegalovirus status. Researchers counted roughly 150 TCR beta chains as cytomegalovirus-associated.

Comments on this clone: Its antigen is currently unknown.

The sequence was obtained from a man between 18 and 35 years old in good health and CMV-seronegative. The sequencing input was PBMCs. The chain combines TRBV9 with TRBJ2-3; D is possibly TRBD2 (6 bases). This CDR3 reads CATTSSDTDTQYF. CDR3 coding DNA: TGTGCCACCACCTCTAGCGACACAGATACGCAGTATTTT.